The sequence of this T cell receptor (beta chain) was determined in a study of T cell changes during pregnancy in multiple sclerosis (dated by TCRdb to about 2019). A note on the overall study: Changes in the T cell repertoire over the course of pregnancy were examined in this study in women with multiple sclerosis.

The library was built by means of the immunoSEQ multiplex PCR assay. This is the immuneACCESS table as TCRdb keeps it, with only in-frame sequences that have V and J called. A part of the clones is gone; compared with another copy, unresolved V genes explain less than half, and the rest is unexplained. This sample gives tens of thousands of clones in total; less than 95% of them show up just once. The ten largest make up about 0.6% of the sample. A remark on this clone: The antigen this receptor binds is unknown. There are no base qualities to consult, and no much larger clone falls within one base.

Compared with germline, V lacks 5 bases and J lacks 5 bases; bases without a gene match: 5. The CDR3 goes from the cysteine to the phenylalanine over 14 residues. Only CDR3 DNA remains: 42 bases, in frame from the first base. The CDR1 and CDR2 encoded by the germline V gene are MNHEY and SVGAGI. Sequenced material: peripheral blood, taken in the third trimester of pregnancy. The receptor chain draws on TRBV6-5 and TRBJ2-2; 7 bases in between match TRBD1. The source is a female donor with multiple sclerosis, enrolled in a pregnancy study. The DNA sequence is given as TGTGCCAGCAGTACACAGGGGACGACCGGGGAGCTGTTTTTT. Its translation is CASSTQGTTGELFF.